The 22 T cell receptor beta chains reported below all come from one sample, sequenced in a study of blood T cell repertoires in COVID-19. Clones were sequenced by immunoSEQ multiplex PCR, and TCRdb holds only the in-frame ones, with some missing. The sample has fewer than 250,000 clones; 65% to 90% are singletons. The sample consisted of PBMCs or T cells enriched from blood (not recorded which). The receptor source for this set is a woman between 50 and 59 years old with acute COVID-19.

The chain employs TRBV7-9 and TRBJ1-2; 7 nucleotides agree with TRBD1. Germline V gene sequence: CDR1 SEHNR, CDR2 FQNEAQ (reference sequence). V was pared by 1 base and J by 8 bases, with 13 bases of the junction left unmatched. The length of the CDR3 is 16 residues. The CDR3 region is CASSLGQGGHTWGYTF. The CDR3 DNA sequence: TGTGCCAGCAGCTTAGGACAGGGTGGACACACTTGGGGCTACACCTTC.

The V call is TRBV10-1, the J call TRBJ2-2; TRBD2 agrees at 8 bases. This CDR3 is 16 amino acids long. V trimming: 6 bases; J trimming: 3 bases; junction bases outside the gene matches: 9. CDR1 and CDR2 (germline): WNHNN, SYGVQD (reference sequence). CDR3 sequence: CASSPGGSFYTGELFF. Written as DNA, the CDR3 is TGCGCCAGCAGCCCGGGGGGGTCCTTCTACACCGGGGAGCTGTTTTTT.

The V gene is TRBV5-4, the J gene TRBJ1-2; D call uncertain. The V gene's germline CDR1 is SGHNT and CDR2 YYREEE (reference sequence). The CDR3 extends over 13 amino acids. V gave up 0 bases and J gave up 2 bases, with 5 bases separating them. For the CDR3, the DNA is TGTGCCAGCAGCTTGGGTAGAAACTATGGCTACACCTTC. Its protein product is CASSLGRNYGYTF.

CDR3 loop: CASSLEGEDNSPLHF. In DNA, the CDR3 is TGCGCCAGCAGCTTGGAAGGGGAAGATAATTCACCCCTCCACTTT. The chain has TRBV5-1 and TRBJ1-6; weak D call: TRBD1 (5 bases). The CDR3 covers 15 residues. The germline V gene encodes CDR1 SGHRS and CDR2 YFSETQ. V was shortened by 0 bases and J by 5 bases, with 9 bases between the two germline ends.

The rearrangement links TRBV7-6 to TRBJ1-2; 10 nucleotides match TRBD1. The length of the CDR3 is 17 residues. Germline assignment: CDR1 SGHVS and CDR2 FNYEAQ. V shed 5 bases and J 2 bases; nucleotides not matched to a gene: 11. The CDR3 DNA reads TGTGCCAGCAGCCCGGCCGGGACAGGGGTCGGGAACTATGGCTACACCTTC. It translates to CASSPAGTGVGNYGYTF.

This clone was recorded only once. V and J are TRBV6-2 or TRBV6-3 and TRBJ2-1; a weak D match, TRBD2 (6 bases). Per germline, CDR1 MNHEY and CDR2 SVGEGT. This CDR3 comprises 17 residues. The V and J ends lost 2 bases and 7 bases respectively, with 21 bases between them. CDR3 amino acids: CASSYNPTNAGRNEQFF. Here the CDR3 DNA reads TGTGCCAGCAGTTACAACCCGACTAATGCGGGGCGAAATGAGCAGTTCTTC.

This clone appeared a few times. The sample has other DNA sequences that encode this CDR3 too. The chain recombines TRBV19 with TRBJ2-1, with D possibly TRBD2 on 6 matching bases. The CDR3 covers 14 residues. V was pared by 3 bases and J by 4 bases, with 10 bases between. CDR1 LNHDA and CDR2 SQIVND come from the germline V gene (reference sequence). The CDR3 here is CASSIGGDYNEQFF. CDR3 bases: TGTGCCAGTAGTATTGGAGGGGATTACAATGAGCAGTTCTTC.

This chain links TRBV27 with TRBJ2-1, with 11 bases that match TRBD2. Germline V CDR1 and CDR2: MNHEY, SMNVEV (reference sequence). J gave up 8 bases and V 6 bases, and 9 bases lay outside the gene matches. CDR3 length: 15 residues. This chain's CDR3 is CASSAGLAVVDEQFF. CDR3 sequence (DNA): TGTGCCAGCAGCGCGGGACTAGCGGTAGTGGATGAGCAGTTCTTC.

The CDR3 spells CATSGYSGGDYNEQFF. The CDR3, as DNA: TGTGCCACCAGTGGTTATAGCGGGGGGGACTACAATGAGCAGTTCTTC. This chain uses TRBV24-1 with TRBJ2-1; 11 bases align to TRBD2. The germline V gene encodes CDR1 KGHDR and CDR2 SFDVKD. The CDR3 runs to 16 residues. The trim removed 5 bases at V and 3 bases at J, leaving 5 bases unmatched.

The chain couples TRBV30 to TRBJ1-4, with TRBD1 matching 7 bases. Germline-derived CDR1 and CDR2 are GTSNPN and SVGIG (reference sequence). This CDR3 comprises 13 residues. After removal of 4 bases from V and 7 bases from J, the junction contained 6 bases not matched to a gene. Written as DNA, the CDR3 is TGTGCCTGGAACAGGGGAAATGGTGAAAAACTGTTTTTT. Translating gives CAWNRGNGEKLFF.

There are a few counts of this clone. CDR3 sequence (DNA): TGTGCCAGCAGCGTAGTGGGTCAGGGAGGTGAGCAGTTCTTC. Translation gives CASSVVGQGGEQFF. The gene calls are TRBV9 and TRBJ2-1, with D possibly being TRBD2 (6 bases). Germline CDR1 is SGDLS and CDR2 is YYNGEE. Trimming left V 0 bases short and J 9 bases short, with 13 bases between. This CDR3 is built from 14 residues.

With regard to this clone: Its ends do not fully match the called genes, so a read error is possible. This chain connects TRBV27 to TRBJ1-1; tentative D call: TRBD1 (5 bases). Germline CDR1 and CDR2: MNHEY and SMNVEV (reference sequence). The CDR3 covers 11 residues. The CDR3 sequence: CASTLDRRAFF. The CDR3 DNA follows: TGTGCCAGCACTTTAGACAGAAGAGCTTTCTTT.

The chain employs TRBV30 and TRBJ1-5; D perhaps matches TRBD1 (6 bases). Looked up from germline, CDR1 is GTSNPN and CDR2 is SVGIG (reference sequence). V was shortened by 4 bases and J by 7 bases, with 14 bases between the two germline ends. CDR3 length: 13 residues. In nucleotides, the CDR3 is TGTGCCTGGACGACACAGGGCGGCCAGCCCCAGCATTTT. It is translated as CAWTTQGGQPQHF. Together with reference TRBV30 and TRBJ1-5, the CDR3 gives the full variable domain: SQTIHQWPATLVQPVGSPLSLECTVEGTSNPNLYWYRQAAGRGLQLLFYSVGIGQISSEVPQNLSASRPQDRQFILSSKKLLLSDSGFYLCAWTTQGGQPQHFGDGTRLSIL.

The chain joins TRBV6-5 to TRBJ1-1; no clear D gene. The germline gives CDR1 MNHEY, CDR2 SVGAGI. The CDR3 totals 13 residues. Trimming took 4 bases from V and 0 from J, leaving 6 bases between them. CDR3: CASSWQVNTEAFF. The CDR3 region has the DNA TGTGCCAGCAGTTGGCAGGTGAACACTGAAGCTTTCTTT.

This sequence joins TRBV18 and TRBJ2-4, with 8 bases matching TRBD1. The CDR3 has 13 amino acids. Germline V gives CDR1 KGHSH, CDR2 LQKENI. Trimming removed 6 bases from V and 7 bases from J; junction bases left unmatched: 5. The CDR3 DNA is TGTGCCAGCTCGCAGGGGGCAGGGAACATTCAGTACTTC. The encoded protein is CASSQGAGNIQYF.

The J gene is TRBJ1-2, the V gene TRBV20-1; the match to TRBD1 covers 9 bases. Germline lookup yields CDR1 DFQATT and CDR2 SNEGSKA (reference sequence). V was clipped by 3 bases and J by 5 bases; unmatched bases: 4. The CDR3 length is 13 residues. CDR3 DNA sequence: TGCAGTGCTAGTACAGGGGGCCTATATGGCTACACCTTC. Encoded protein: CSASTGGLYGYTF.

The gene calls are TRBV3-1 (or the pseudogene TRBV3-2) and TRBJ1-2; no firm D call. Per the germline V gene, CDR1 is LGHDT and CDR2 is YNNKEL (reference sequence). The CDR3 extends over 15 amino acids. Trimming removed 0 bases from V and 8 bases from J, with 16 bases in between. The CDR3 is CASSQDRPEDTGYTF. The CDR3, as DNA: TGTGCCAGCAGCCAAGACCGCCCGGAGGATACAGGCTACACCTTC.

This CDR3 is CASSLGSGDTDTQYF. The DNA for the CDR3 is TGTGCCAGCAGCTTAGGTTCAGGGGACACAGATACGCAGTATTTT. The V gene is TRBV7-9, the J gene TRBJ2-3; possible D gene TRBD1, 6 bases. The CDR3 extends over 15 amino acids. Germline loops: CDR1 SEHNR, CDR2 FQNEAQ (reference sequence). The germline V and J ends were trimmed by 1 base and 2 bases, with 10 bases remaining between them. The full variable domain, in which reference TRBV7-9 and TRBJ2-3 provide the parts outside the CDR3, is DTGVSQNPRHKITKRGQNVTFRCDPISEHNRLYWYRQTLGQGPEFLTYFQNEAQLEKSRLLSDRFSAERPKGSFSTLEIQRTEQGDSAMYLCASSLGSGDTDTQYFGPGTRLTVL.

V is TRBV7-8 and J is TRBJ2-1; D call uncertain. Trimming removed 5 bases from V and 6 bases from J, with 8 bases in between. CDR1 is SGHVS, CDR2 FQNEAQ, per germline. The CDR3 is 12 amino acids. In nucleotides, the CDR3 is TGTGCCAGCAGCCCGCCTACCAATGAGCAGTTCTTC. Translating gives CASSPPTNEQFF.

J is TRBJ2-2 and V is TRBV19; TRBD1 matches 8 bases. The junction had 7 bases not matched to a gene; V was cut back by 6 bases and J by 7 bases. The CDR3 runs to 14 residues. Germline V gene sequence: CDR1 LNHDA, CDR2 SQIVND (reference sequence). The CDR3 coding sequence is TGTGCCAGTAGACCTCAGGGGGCAAGCGGGGAGCTGTTTTTT. Translated, it gives CASRPQGASGELFF.

This clone was picked up a small number of times. The chain uses TRBV7-9 and TRBJ1-2; D is possibly TRBD1 (5 bases). The CDR3 loop spans 13 amino acids. In germline, CDR1 is SEHNR, CDR2 FQNEAQ (reference sequence). The V gene lost 5 bases and the J gene lost 7 bases, with 14 bases spanning the gap. The CDR3: CASSKQGPSGYTF. CDR3 bases: TGTGCCAGCAGCAAGCAGGGTCCTAGTGGCTACACCTTC. Drawing the rest from reference TRBV7-9 and TRBJ1-2, the complete variable domain is DTGVSQNPRHKITKRGQNVTFRCDPISEHNRLYWYRQTLGQGPEFLTYFQNEAQLEKSRLLSDRFSAERPKGSFSTLEIQRTEQGDSAMYLCASSKQGPSGYTFGSGTRLTVV.

This chain links TRBV27 with TRBJ1-6, with no clear D. V lost 3 bases and J lost 3, with 6 bases in between. Germline lookup yields CDR1 MNHEY and CDR2 SMNVEV (reference sequence). The CDR3 runs 14 residues. DNA for the CDR3: TGTGCCAGCAGTTTTGGGCTCTATAATTCACCCCTCCACTTT. It specifies CASSFGLYNSPLHF.